A selection of T cell receptor beta chains follows, all from one sample in a study of shared clonotypes between healthy human individuals. Profiled with immunoSEQ multiplex PCR; TCRdb holds only in-frame clones, not every one. The table records approximately 500,000 clones, about 96% of them present only once. Sequences were obtained from naive CD4+ T cells sorted from blood. The receptors shown here come from a woman in her thirties in good health. CDR3s include the opening cysteine and the closing phenylalanine or tryptophan. Fields, in order: J gene, D gene, clone size, V gene, CDR3 protein, CDR3 DNA. D genes are given only for firm matches. Size tells how often a clone was seen (once, few, many) or the class of an expanded clone, and some rows leave it out.

J gene: TRBJ2-7
D gene: TRBD1
clone size: -
V gene: TRBV10-1
CDR3 protein: CASSCLLRDRVYEQYF
CDR3 DNA: TGCGCCAGCAGTTGCCTCCTCCGGGACAGGGTCTACGAGCAGTACTTC

J gene: TRBJ2-3
D gene: TRBD1
clone size: -
V gene: TRBV30
CDR3 protein: CAWMGQGNDTQYF
CDR3 DNA: TGTGCCTGGATGGGACAGGGGAATGATACGCAGTATTTT

J gene: TRBJ2-2
D gene: -
clone size: -
V gene: TRBV27
CDR3 protein: CASTNTGELFF
CDR3 DNA: TGTGCCAGCACCAACACCGGGGAGCTGTTTTTT

J gene: TRBJ2-3
D gene: TRBD2
clone size: -
V gene: TRBV28
CDR3 protein: CASSPTIGRAPNTQYF
CDR3 DNA: TGTGCCAGCAGTCCGACCATCGGGAGGGCCCCAAATACGCAGTATTTT

J gene: TRBJ2-7
D gene: TRBD2
clone size: -
V gene: TRBV7-3
CDR3 protein: CASSLAASGYEQYF
CDR3 DNA: TGTGCCAGCAGCTTAGCGGCTAGCGGGTACGAGCAGTACTTC

J gene: TRBJ1-5
D gene: -
clone size: -
V gene: TRBV19
CDR3 protein: CASSLFSQPQHF
CDR3 DNA: TGTGCCAGTAGTCTCTTTTCTCAGCCCCAGCATTTT

J gene: TRBJ2-7
D gene: TRBD2
clone size: -
V gene: TRBV7-2
CDR3 protein: CASSSGRLASEQYF
CDR3 DNA: TGTGCCAGCAGCTCGGGGCGACTAGCTAGCGAGCAGTACTTC

J gene: TRBJ1-5
D gene: TRBD1
clone size: once
V gene: TRBV18
CDR3 protein: CASSPTSGGADTQPQHF
CDR3 DNA: TGTGCCAGCTCACCCACCTCAGGGGGCGCGGATACTCAGCCCCAGCATTTT

J gene: TRBJ2-2
D gene: -
clone size: -
V gene: TRBV6-5
CDR3 protein: CASSYSTGELFF
CDR3 DNA: TGTGCCAGCAGTTACAGTACCGGGGAGCTGTTTTTT

J gene: TRBJ2-2
D gene: TRBD2
clone size: once
V gene: TRBV9
CDR3 protein: CASSVVSGLAANTGELFF
CDR3 DNA: TGTGCCAGCAGCGTAGTTTCCGGACTAGCGGCGAACACCGGGGAGCTGTTTTTT

J gene: TRBJ2-1
D gene: -
clone size: -
V gene: TRBV19
CDR3 protein: CASSIAKGVNEQFF
CDR3 DNA: TGTGCCAGTAGTATCGCGAAGGGCGTCAATGAGCAGTTCTTC

J gene: TRBJ2-7
D gene: -
clone size: -
V gene: TRBV27
CDR3 protein: CASSPSGYEQYF
CDR3 DNA: TGTGCCAGCAGCCCGTCGGGCTACGAGCAGTACTTC

J gene: TRBJ2-6
D gene: -
clone size: -
V gene: TRBV10-1
CDR3 protein: CASSESWVPGANVLTF
CDR3 DNA: TGCGCCAGCAGTGAGTCGTGGGTTCCCGGGGCCAACGTCCTGACTTTC

J gene: TRBJ2-1
D gene: TRBD2
clone size: -
V gene: TRBV28
CDR3 protein: CASIGSGSSYNEQFF
CDR3 DNA: TGTGCCAGCATCGGTAGCGGGAGCTCCTACAATGAGCAGTTCTTC

J gene: TRBJ2-2
D gene: -
clone size: -
V gene: TRBV5-1
CDR3 protein: CASSLNWNTGELFF
CDR3 DNA: TGCGCCAGCAGCTTGAATTGGAACACCGGGGAGCTGTTTTTT

J gene: TRBJ1-3
D gene: -
clone size: -
V gene: TRBV7-2
CDR3 protein: CASSFSSTLSGNTIYF
CDR3 DNA: TGTGCCAGCAGCTTTTCCAGTACCCTCTCTGGAAACACCATATATTTT

J gene: TRBJ2-7
D gene: TRBD1
clone size: -
V gene: TRBV30
CDR3 protein: CAWQGQGIYEQYF
CDR3 DNA: TGTGCCTGGCAGGGACAGGGGATCTACGAGCAGTACTTC

J gene: TRBJ1-2
D gene: -
clone size: -
V gene: TRBV4-1
CDR3 protein: CASSQAGIGVFYGYTF
CDR3 DNA: TGCGCCAGCAGCCAAGCCGGGATCGGGGTTTTTTATGGCTACACCTTC

J gene: TRBJ2-1
D gene: TRBD1
clone size: -
V gene: TRBV11-2
CDR3 protein: CASSLDIGQGSREQFF
CDR3 DNA: TGTGCCAGCAGCTTAGATATCGGACAGGGGTCGCGGGAGCAGTTCTTC

J gene: TRBJ2-7
D gene: TRBD1
clone size: once
V gene: TRBV7-8
CDR3 protein: CASSGTGTGVHEQYF
CDR3 DNA: TGTGCCAGCAGCGGCACCGGGACAGGGGTCCACGAGCAGTACTTC

J gene: TRBJ1-1
D gene: -
clone size: once
V gene: TRBV2
CDR3 protein: CASLTQGINTEAFF
CDR3 DNA: TGTGCCAGCTTGACACAGGGCATAAACACTGAAGCTTTCTTT

J gene: TRBJ2-2
D gene: TRBD2
clone size: -
V gene: TRBV19
CDR3 protein: CASSIGTSGTGELFF
CDR3 DNA: TGTGCCAGTAGTATTGGGACTAGCGGAACCGGGGAGCTGTTTTTT

J gene: TRBJ2-1
D gene: TRBD1
clone size: once
V gene: TRBV2
CDR3 protein: CASRDREYNEQFF
CDR3 DNA: TGTGCCAGCAGGGACAGGGAATACAATGAGCAGTTCTTC

J gene: TRBJ1-4
D gene: -
clone size: -
V gene: TRBV28
CDR3 protein: CASGESGKLFF
CDR3 DNA: TGTGCCAGCGGGGAATCAGGAAAACTGTTTTTT

J gene: TRBJ2-7
D gene: TRBD2
clone size: -
V gene: TRBV6-5
CDR3 protein: CASSPQRENTYEQYF
CDR3 DNA: TGTGCCAGCAGCCCACAGCGGGAGAATACCTACGAGCAGTACTTC

J gene: TRBJ2-5
D gene: -
clone size: -
V gene: TRBV9
CDR3 protein: CASSEEGGRMETQYF
CDR3 DNA: TGTGCCAGCAGCGAAGAAGGGGGGCGGATGGAGACCCAGTACTTC

J gene: TRBJ2-2
D gene: -
clone size: -
V gene: TRBV11-2
CDR3 protein: CASTISSSRSTGELFF
CDR3 DNA: TGTGCCAGCACCATATCTAGCTCCCGATCCACCGGGGAGCTGTTTTTT

J gene: TRBJ2-1
D gene: TRBD2
clone size: -
V gene: TRBV7-6
CDR3 protein: CASSLARTSGSYNEQFF
CDR3 DNA: TGTGCCAGCAGCTTAGCGCGGACTAGCGGGTCCTACAATGAGCAGTTCTTC